Listed below are T cell receptor beta chains from one sample, sequenced in a study of T cells expressing NK-cell markers. Reanalyzing the 5' RACE reads, TCRdb keeps one entry per CDR3 protein, without DNA. This table lists about 430,000 distinct CDR3 sequences. The sample comprised blood T cells: a sorted CD56 or NKG2C T cell subset, CD4+ or CD8+ T cells, or bulk PBMC T cells (not recorded which). The receptors were sampled from a woman aged 50 to 60 in good health. CDR3s include the opening cysteine and the closing phenylalanine or tryptophan.

v_gene	j_gene	CDR3aa
TRBV20-1	TRBJ2-1	CSAVGTSGRVWVSSYNEQFF
TRBV6-6	TRBJ2-5	CASSYSFGTKQETQYF
TRBV5-6	TRBJ2-2	CASSLRWASAGELFF
TRBV5-1	TRBJ2-3	CASSSFASSTRTSTDTQYF
TRBV5-1	TRBJ2-4	CASSVPQGVKNIQYF
TRBV19	TRBJ1-1	CASSTPPGRQNTEAFF
TRBV24-1	TRBJ2-5	CATSDLRMETQYF
TRBV18	TRBJ1-5	CASSPLPSNQPQHF
TRBV28	TRBJ2-5	CASSLSGGRGTQYF
TRBV12-3/TRBV12-4	TRBJ2-3	CASSSNGREDVTDTQYF
TRBV29-1	TRBJ2-3	CSVPDRGSTDTQYF
TRBV5-1	TRBJ2-3	CASSPNWGTDTQYF
TRBV15	TRBJ2-1	CATSSVETSGNREQFF
TRBV5-1	TRBJ2-1	CASSIRTAGNEQFF
TRBV29-1	TRBJ2-5	CSVAALEETQYF
TRBV11-3	TRBJ2-1	CASSLSGAPVEQFF
TRBV3-1	TRBJ2-7	CASSPRDRGGYEQYF
TRBV20-1	TRBJ1-2	CSAREPDRVSGYTF
TRBV5-5	TRBJ2-7	CASSPAGRAYEQYF
TRBV11-2	TRBJ1-1	CASSLDSAGRTEAFF
TRBV27	TRBJ2-1	CASRAGTGRVNEQFF
TRBV6-5	TRBJ1-2	CASRDTKNYGYTF
TRBV20-1	TRBJ2-3	CSAMALAGGRGPDTQYF
TRBV20-1	TRBJ2-1	CSAEAHLTSGRRGEQFF
TRBV12-3/TRBV12-4	TRBJ2-7	CASSLDMVAAQAAEQYF
TRBV19	TRBJ2-1	CASSIRVNEQFF
TRBV19	TRBJ2-7	CASRGWPPNYEQYF
TRBV29-1	TRBJ2-1	CSVDTSGNNEQFF
TRBV12-1	TRBJ2-7	CASSFRKTGPKGYEQYF
TRBV5-1	TRBJ2-7	CASSLQSQEGSEQYF
TRBV2	TRBJ2-5	CASSRTGGGLETQYF
TRBV5-6	TRBJ2-7	CASSNLRGQETYEQYF
TRBV29-1	TRBJ2-1	CSVLQFRQGERYNEQFF
TRBV6-2/TRBV6-3	TRBJ2-1	CASRRPGLVRSEQFF
TRBV20-1	TRBJ1-2	CSATEPRGNYGYTF
TRBV27	TRBJ2-1	CASRLDRGGYNEQFF